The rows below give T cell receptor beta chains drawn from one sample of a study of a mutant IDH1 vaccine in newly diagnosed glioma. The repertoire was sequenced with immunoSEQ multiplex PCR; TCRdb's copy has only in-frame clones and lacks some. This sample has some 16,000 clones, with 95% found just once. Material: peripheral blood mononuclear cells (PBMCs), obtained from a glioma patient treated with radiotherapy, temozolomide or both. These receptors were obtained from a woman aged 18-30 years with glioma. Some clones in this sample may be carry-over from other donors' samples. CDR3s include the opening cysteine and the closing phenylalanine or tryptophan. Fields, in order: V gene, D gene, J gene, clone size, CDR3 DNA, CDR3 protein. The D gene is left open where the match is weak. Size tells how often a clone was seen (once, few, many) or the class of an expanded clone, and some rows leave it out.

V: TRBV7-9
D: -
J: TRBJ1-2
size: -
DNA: TGTGCCAGCAGCCCCCCCCGCATTTTTGATGGCTACACCTTC
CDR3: CASSPPRIFDGYTF

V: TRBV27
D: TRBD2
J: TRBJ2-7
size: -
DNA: TGTGCCAGCAGTCCCGGGGGGGGCTCAGCCTACGAGCAGTACTTC
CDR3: CASSPGGGSAYEQYF

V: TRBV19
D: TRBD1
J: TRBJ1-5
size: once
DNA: TGTGCCAGTAGTATTAACCGGGACAGCGCAAATCAGCCCCAGCATTTT
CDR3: CASSINRDSANQPQHF

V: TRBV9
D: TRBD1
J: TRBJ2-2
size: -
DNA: TGTGCCAGCAGCGTAGGAGGGGGCCTCAACACCGGGGAGCTGTTTTTT
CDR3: CASSVGGGLNTGELFF

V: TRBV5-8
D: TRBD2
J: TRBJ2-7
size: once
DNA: TGTGCCAGCAGCTCGGGACTAGCGGGAGGGCCAGTCGAGCAGTACTTC
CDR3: CASSSGLAGGPVEQYF

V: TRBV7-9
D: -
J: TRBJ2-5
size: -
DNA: TGTGCCAGCAGCTTAACGACGCTGACGGAGACCCAGTACTTC
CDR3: CASSLTTLTETQYF

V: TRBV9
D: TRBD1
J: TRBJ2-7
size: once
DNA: TGTGCCAGCAGCCCGGGGACAGTAGCCTACGAGCAGTACTTC
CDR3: CASSPGTVAYEQYF

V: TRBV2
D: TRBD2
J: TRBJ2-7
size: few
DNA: TGTGCCAGCAGTGAATTCAGTCTAGCGGGGGTTTCCTACGAGCAGTACTTC
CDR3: CASSEFSLAGVSYEQYF

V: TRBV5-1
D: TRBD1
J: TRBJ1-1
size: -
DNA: TGCGCCAGCAGCGGGGGGACAGGGGTGAACACTGAAGCTTTCTTT
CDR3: CASSGGTGVNTEAFF

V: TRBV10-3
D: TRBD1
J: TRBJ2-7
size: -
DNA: TGTGCCATCAGTGAGTCGACAGGGATCGACGAGCAGTACTTC
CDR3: CAISESTGIDEQYF

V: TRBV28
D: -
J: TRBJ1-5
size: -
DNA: TGTGCCAGCAGAGTCGGGGGGGATAGCAATCAGCCCCAGCATTTT
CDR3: CASRVGGDSNQPQHF

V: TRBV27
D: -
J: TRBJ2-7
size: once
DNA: TGTGCCAGCAGTTGGGAAATCTCCGGGGAGCAGTACTTC
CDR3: CASSWEISGEQYF

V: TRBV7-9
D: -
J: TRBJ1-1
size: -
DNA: TGTGCCACCCCCCGGACACAAGAGGGGACTGAAGCTTTCTTT
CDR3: CATPRTQEGTEAFF

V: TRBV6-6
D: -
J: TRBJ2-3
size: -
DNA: TGTGCCAGCAGTTTCACCGCAGCAGATACGCAGTATTTT
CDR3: CASSFTAADTQYF

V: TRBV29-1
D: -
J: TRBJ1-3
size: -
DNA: TGCAGCGTCGCCGGGGACACTGGAAACACCATATATTTT
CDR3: CSVAGDTGNTIYF

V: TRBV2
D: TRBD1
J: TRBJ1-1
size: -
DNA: TGTGCCGGCAAGACAGGGGTCATCACTGAAGCTTTCTTT
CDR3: CAGKTGVITEAFF

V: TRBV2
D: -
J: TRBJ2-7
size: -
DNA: TGTGCCAGGAGTCCGGGAAGCTCCTACGAGCAGTACTTC
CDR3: CARSPGSSYEQYF

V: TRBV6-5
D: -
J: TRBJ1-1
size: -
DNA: TGTGCCAGCAGGAGATTAATGAACACTGAAGCTTTCTTT
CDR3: CASRRLMNTEAFF

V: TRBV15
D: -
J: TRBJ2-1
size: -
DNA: TGTGCCACCAGCAGGGAGACTTTAGCGCGGAGCTCCTACAATGAGCAGTTCTTC
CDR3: CATSRETLARSSYNEQFF

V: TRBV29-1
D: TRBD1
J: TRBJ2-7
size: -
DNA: TGCAGCGTCGTACCCGGGACAGGGGTGGGCTACGAGCAGTACTTC
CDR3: CSVVPGTGVGYEQYF

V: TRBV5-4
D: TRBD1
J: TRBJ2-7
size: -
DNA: TGTGCCAGCAGTCCCGGGACAGGGGGCTCCTACGAGCAGTACTTC
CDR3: CASSPGTGGSYEQYF

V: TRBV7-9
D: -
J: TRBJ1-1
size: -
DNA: TGTGCCAGCAGCTTAGGGACGCATACCAACACTGAAGCTTTCTTT
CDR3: CASSLGTHTNTEAFF

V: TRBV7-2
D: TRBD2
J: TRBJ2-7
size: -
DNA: TGTGCCAGCAGCGCTAGTCTGGCTAGCGGTACCTACGAGCAGTACTTC
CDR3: CASSASLASGTYEQYF

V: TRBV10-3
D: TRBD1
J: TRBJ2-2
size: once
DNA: TGTGCCATCACGAGGGACAGGATGAACACCGGGGAGCTGTTTTTT
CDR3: CAITRDRMNTGELFF

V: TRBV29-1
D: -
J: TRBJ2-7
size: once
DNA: TGCAGTTTTAAGTCAGGCACCTACGAGCAGTACTTC
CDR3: CSFKSGTYEQYF

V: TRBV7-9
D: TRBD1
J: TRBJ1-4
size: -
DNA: TGTGCCAGCAGCACCGGGACAGGGGGATTGGAAAAACTGTTTTTT
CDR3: CASSTGTGGLEKLFF

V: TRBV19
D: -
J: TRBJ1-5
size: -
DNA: TGTGCCAGTAGCCGGAAATATAGCAATCAGCCCCAGCATTTT
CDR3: CASSRKYSNQPQHF

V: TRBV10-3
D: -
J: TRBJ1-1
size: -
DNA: TGTGCCATCAGTGAACAGGGCTTCACTGAAGCTTTCTTT
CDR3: CAISEQGFTEAFF

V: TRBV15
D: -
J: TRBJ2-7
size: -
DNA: TGTGCCACCAGCAGGGTTGGGGTCTGGCGGGACTCAGGTTACGAGCAGTACTTC
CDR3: CATSRVGVWRDSGYEQYF

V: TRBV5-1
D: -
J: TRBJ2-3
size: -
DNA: TGCGCCAGCAGCTTGGGAGGAATAGGTGGAACAGATACGCAGTATTTT
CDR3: CASSLGGIGGTDTQYF

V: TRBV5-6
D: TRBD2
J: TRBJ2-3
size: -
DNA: TGTGCCAGCAGCTTCCTTACTAGCGGGGTTCCGGATACGCAGTATTTT
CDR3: CASSFLTSGVPDTQYF

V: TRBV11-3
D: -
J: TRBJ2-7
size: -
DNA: TGTGCCAGCAGCTTTATGGGACATACTTCCTACGAGCAGTACTTC
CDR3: CASSFMGHTSYEQYF

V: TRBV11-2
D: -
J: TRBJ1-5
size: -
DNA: TGTGCCAGCAGCTTATTGGGGGGGAATCAGCCCCAGCATTTT
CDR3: CASSLLGGNQPQHF

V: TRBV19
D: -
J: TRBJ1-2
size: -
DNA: TGTGCCAGTAGTATATCACGGGATCGATATGGCTACACCTTC
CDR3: CASSISRDRYGYTF

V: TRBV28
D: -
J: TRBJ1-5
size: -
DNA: TGTGCCAGCAGTTTATCTGGGAATAGCAATCAGCCCCAGCATTTT
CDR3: CASSLSGNSNQPQHF

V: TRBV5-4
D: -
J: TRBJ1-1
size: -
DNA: TGTGCCAGCAGCTTAACGGCAGGGAACACTGAAGCTTTCTTT
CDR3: CASSLTAGNTEAFF

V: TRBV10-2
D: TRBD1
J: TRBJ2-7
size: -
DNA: TGCGCCAGTATCCGGGACAGGGCTGGCGAGCAGTACTTC
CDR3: CASIRDRAGEQYF

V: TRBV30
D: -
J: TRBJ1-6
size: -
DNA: TGTGCCTGGAGTCGTTCGCAGGCGCGGGGATATAATTCACCCCTCCACTTT
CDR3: CAWSRSQARGYNSPLHF

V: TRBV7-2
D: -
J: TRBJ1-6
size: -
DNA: TGTGCCAGCAGCATCAGGACAGCAATGGGATCACCCCTCCACTTT
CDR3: CASSIRTAMGSPLHF

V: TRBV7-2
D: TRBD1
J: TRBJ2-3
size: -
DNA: TGTGCCAGCAGCTTGGGACAGGGGACAGATACGCAGTATTTT
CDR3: CASSLGQGTDTQYF

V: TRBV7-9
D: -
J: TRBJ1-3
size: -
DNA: TGTGCCAGCAGCCTAAGAGCGTCTAGCTCTGGAAACACCATATATTTT
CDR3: CASSLRASSSGNTIYF

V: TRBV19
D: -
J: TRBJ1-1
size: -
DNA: TGTGCCAGTAGTATAAGGGCCACGAACACTGAAGCTTTCTTT
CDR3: CASSIRATNTEAFF

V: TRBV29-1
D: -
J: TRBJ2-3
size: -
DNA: TGCAGCGCCAGGGGGGGACTACTAGACCCTAGCACAGATACGCAGTATTTT
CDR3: CSARGGLLDPSTDTQYF

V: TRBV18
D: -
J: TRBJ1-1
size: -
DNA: TGTGCCAGCTCACCTGGGGGGACGAACACTGAAGCTTTCTTT
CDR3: CASSPGGTNTEAFF

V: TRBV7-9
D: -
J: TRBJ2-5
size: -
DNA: TGTGCCAGCAACGGAGGAGGGCCAGAGACCCAGTACTTC
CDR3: CASNGGGPETQYF

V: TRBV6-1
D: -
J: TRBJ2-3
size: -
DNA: TGTGCCAGCAGTCCGCCAGGGGTTACAGATACGCAGTATTTT
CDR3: CASSPPGVTDTQYF